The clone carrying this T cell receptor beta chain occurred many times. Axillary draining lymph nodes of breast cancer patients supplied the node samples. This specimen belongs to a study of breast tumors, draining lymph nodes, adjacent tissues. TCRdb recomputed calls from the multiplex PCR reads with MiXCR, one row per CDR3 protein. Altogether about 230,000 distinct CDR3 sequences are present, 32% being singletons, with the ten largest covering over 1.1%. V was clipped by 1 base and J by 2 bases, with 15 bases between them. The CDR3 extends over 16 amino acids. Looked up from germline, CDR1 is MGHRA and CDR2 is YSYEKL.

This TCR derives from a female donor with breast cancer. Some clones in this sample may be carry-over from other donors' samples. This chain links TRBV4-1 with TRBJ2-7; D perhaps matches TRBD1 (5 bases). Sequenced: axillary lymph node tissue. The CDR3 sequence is CASSQGPDTPPYEQYF. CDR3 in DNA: TGCGCCAGCAGCCAAGGCCCGGACACTCCACCCTACGAGCAGTACTTC.